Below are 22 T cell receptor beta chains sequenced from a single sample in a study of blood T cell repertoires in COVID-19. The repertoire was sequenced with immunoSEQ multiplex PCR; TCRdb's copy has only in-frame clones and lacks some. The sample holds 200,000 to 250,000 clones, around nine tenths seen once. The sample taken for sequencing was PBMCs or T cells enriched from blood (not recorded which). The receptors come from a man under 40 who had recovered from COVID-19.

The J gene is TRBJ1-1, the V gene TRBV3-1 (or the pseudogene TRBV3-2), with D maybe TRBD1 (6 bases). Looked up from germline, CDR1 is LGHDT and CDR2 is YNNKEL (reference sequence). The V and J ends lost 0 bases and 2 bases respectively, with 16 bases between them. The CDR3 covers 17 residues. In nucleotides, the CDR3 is TGTGCCAGCAGCCAAGACGGGACACCGGGAGGAAACACTGAAGCTTTCTTT. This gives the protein CASSQDGTPGGNTEAFF.

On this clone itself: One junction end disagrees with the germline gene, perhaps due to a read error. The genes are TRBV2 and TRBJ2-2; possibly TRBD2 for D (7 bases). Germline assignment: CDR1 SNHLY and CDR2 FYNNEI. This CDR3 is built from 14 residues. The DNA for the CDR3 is TGTGCCAGCAGGGAAGCGGGACATACCGGGGAGCTGTTTTTT. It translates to CASREAGHTGELFF.

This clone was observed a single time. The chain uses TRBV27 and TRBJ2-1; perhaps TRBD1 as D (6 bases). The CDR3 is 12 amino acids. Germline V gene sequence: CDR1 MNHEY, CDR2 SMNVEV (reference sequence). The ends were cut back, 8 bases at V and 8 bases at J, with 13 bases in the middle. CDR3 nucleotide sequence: TGTGCCAGCGAGGGGGTTGGAGATGAGCAGTTCTTC. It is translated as CASEGVGDEQFF.

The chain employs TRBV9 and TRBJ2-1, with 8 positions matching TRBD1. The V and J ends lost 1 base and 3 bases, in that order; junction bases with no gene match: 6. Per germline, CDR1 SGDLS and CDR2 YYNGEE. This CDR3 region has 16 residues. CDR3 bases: TGTGCCAGCAGCGTAAAGACAGGGGACCTCTACAATGAGCAGTTCTTC. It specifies CASSVKTGDLYNEQFF.

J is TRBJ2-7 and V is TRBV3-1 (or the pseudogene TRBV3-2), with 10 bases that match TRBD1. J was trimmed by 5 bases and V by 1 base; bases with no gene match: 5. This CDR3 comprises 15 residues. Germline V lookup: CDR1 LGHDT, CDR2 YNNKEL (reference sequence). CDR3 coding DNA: TGTGCCAGCAGCCAAGCCGGGACAGGGGTAAACGAGCAGTACTTC. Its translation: CASSQAGTGVNEQYF.

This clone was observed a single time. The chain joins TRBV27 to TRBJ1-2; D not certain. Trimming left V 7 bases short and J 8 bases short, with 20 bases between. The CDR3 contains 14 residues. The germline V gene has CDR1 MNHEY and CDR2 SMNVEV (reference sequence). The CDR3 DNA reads TGTGCCAGCAAGAGGGATTACACGGACTTCGGCTACACCTTC. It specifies CASKRDYTDFGYTF.

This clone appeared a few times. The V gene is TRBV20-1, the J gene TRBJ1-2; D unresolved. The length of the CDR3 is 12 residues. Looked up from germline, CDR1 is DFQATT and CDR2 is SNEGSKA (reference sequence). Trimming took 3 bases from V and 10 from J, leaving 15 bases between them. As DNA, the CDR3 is TGCAGTGCTAGTAGGCGTGAGAGGGACTACACCTTC. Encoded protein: CSASRRERDYTF.

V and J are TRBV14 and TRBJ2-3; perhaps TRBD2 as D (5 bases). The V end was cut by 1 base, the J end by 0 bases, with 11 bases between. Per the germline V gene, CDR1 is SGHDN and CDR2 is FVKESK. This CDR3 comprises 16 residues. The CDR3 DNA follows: TGTGCCAGCAGCCAAGTTGGCGGGTCCAGCACAGATACGCAGTATTTT. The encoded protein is CASSQVGGSSTDTQYF.

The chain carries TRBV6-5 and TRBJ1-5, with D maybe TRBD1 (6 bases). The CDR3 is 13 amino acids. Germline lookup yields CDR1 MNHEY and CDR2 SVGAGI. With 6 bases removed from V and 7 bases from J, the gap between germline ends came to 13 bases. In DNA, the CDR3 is TGTGCCAGCAGCCCCCGGGGGGGCCAGCCCCAGCATTTT. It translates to CASSPRGGQPQHF.

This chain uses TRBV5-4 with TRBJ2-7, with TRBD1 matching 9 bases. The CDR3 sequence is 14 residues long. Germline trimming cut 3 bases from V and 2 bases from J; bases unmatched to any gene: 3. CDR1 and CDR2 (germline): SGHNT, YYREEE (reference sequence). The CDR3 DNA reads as TGTGCCAGCAGCTCAGGGGACAGGGCCTACGAGCAGTACTTC. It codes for CASSSGDRAYEQYF. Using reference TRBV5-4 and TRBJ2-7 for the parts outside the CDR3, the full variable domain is ETGVTQSPTHLIKTRGQQVTLRCSSQSGHNTVSWYQQALGQGPQFIFQYYREEENGRGNFPPRFSGLQFPNYSSELNVNALELDDSALYLCASSSGDRAYEQYFGPGTRLTVT.

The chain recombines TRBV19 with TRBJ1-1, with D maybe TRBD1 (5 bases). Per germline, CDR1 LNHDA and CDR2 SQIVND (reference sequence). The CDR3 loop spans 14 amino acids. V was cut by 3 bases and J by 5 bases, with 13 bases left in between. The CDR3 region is CASSIFGARTEAFF. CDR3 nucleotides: TGTGCCAGTAGTATTTTTGGGGCGCGAACTGAAGCTTTCTTT.

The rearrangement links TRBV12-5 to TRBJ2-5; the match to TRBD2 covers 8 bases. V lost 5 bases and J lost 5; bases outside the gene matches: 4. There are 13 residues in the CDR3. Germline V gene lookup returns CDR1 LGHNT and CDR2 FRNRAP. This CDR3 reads CASGPPGGETQYF. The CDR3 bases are TGTGCTAGTGGTCCCCCGGGGGGGGAGACCCAGTACTTC.

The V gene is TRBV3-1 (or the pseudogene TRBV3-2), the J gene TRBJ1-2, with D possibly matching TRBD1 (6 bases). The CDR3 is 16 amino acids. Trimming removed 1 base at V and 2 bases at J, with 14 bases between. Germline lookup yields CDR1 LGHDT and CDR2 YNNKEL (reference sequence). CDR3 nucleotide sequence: TGTGCCAGCAGCCAAGGAGGGGGAGCAGGGAACTATGGCTACACCTTC. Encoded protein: CASSQGGGAGNYGYTF.

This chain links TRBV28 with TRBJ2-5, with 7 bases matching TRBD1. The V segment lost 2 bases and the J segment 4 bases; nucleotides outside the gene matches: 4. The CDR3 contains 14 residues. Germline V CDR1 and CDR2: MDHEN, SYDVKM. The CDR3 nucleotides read TGTGCCAGCAGTTTAAGACAGGGCAGAGAGACCCAGTACTTC. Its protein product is CASSLRQGRETQYF.

CDR3 in amino acids: CASSQEVTGDTEAFF. The CDR3 DNA is TGCGCCAGCAGCCAGGAAGTTACAGGGGACACTGAAGCTTTCTTT. The gene calls are TRBV4-1 and TRBJ1-1; 7 positions agree with TRBD1. The CDR3 is 15 amino acids. Germline lookup yields CDR1 MGHRA and CDR2 YSYEKL. V shed 3 bases, J shed 3 bases, and the junction held 7 bases outside the gene matches.

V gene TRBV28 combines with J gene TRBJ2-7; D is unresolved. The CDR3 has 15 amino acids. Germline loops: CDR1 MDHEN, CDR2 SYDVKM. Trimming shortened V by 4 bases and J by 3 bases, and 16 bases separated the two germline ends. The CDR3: CASSYLGAGNYEQYF. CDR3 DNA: TGTGCCAGCAGTTACCTGGGCGCAGGTAACTACGAGCAGTACTTC.

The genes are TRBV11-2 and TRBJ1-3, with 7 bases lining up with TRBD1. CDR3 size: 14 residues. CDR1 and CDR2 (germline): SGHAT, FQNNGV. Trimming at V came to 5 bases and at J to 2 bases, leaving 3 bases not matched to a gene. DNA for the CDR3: TGTGCCAGCAGCATCGACAGGGCTGGAAACACCATATATTTT. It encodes CASSIDRAGNTIYF. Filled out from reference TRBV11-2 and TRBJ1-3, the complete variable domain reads EAGVAQSPRYKIIEKRQSVAFWCNPISGHATLYWYQQILGQGPKLLIQFQNNGVVDDSQLPKDRFSAERLKGVDSTLKIQPAKLEDSAVYLCASSIDRAGNTIYFGEGSWLTVV.

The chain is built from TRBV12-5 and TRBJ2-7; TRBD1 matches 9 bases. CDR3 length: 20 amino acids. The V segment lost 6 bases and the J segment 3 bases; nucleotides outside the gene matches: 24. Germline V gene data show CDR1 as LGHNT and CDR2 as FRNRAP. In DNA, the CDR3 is TGTGCTAGTGGCCCTGACAGGGGGGATAAGTTGGACGGGAGTATCTACGAGCAGTACTTC. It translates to CASGPDRGDKLDGSIYEQYF.

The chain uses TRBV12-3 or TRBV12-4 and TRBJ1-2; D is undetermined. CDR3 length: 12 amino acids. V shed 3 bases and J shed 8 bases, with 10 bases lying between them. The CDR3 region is CASSLVGSGYTF. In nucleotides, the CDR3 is TGTGCCAGCAGTTTGGTAGGGAGCGGCTACACCTTC.

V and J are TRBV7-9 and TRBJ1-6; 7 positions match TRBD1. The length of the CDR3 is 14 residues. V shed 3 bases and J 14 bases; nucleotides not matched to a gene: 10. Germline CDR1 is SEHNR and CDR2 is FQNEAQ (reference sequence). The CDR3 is CASSFTGQSSTLHF. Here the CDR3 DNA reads TGTGCCAGCAGCTTTACGGGACAGTCGTCCACCCTCCACTTT.

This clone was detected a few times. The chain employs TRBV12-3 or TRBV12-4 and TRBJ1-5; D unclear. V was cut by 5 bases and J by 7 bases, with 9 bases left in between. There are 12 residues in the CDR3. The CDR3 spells CASSRPGQPQHF. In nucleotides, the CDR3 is TGTGCCAGCAGTCGCCCGGGGCAGCCCCAGCATTTT.

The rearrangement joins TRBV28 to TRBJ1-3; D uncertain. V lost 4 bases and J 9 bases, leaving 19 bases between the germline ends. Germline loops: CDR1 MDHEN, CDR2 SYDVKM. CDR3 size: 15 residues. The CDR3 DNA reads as TGTGCCAGCAGTTCCCCCGCGGAGGGCCCACCCACCATATATTTT. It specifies CASSSPAEGPPTIYF.